Listed below are T cell receptor beta chains from one sample, sequenced in a study of CD8+ T cells in alopecia areata. Profiling relied on immunoSEQ multiplex PCR, and the TCRdb table lists in-frame clones only, not all of them. Altogether about 180,000 clones are present, roughly 60% being singletons, with the ten largest covering about 1.5%. The specimen comprised CD4+ T cells sorted from blood, sampled at week 0. The origin of the receptors is a human donor with alopecia areata. The CDR3 runs from the conserved cysteine through the conserved F or W. The D gene is left open where the match is weak. Clone size, where shown, is once, few, many, or a class for clones that have expanded.

- | TRBJ2-5 | 14 | - | TRBV29-1 | CSVDVGANVMAQYF | TGCAGCGTTGATGTCGGGGCGAATGTTATGGCCCAGTACTTC
- | TRBJ2-7 | 13 | TRBD1 | TRBV7-2 | CASRPGTAYEQYF | TGTGCCAGCAGACCCGGGACAGCCTACGAGCAGTACTTC
- | TRBJ1-1 | 11 | - | TRBV30 | CAWRTGTRAFF | TGTGCCTGGAGGACCGGGACTCGAGCTTTCTTT
- | TRBJ1-1 | 12 | - | TRBV30 | CAWRDLTGEAFF | TGTGCCTGGAGGGATTTAACAGGGGAAGCTTTCTTT
few | TRBJ1-5 | 12 | - | TRBV5-6 | CASSLGRQPQHF | TGTGCCAGCAGCTTGGGGCGCCAGCCCCAGCATTTT
- | TRBJ2-7 | 15 | TRBD2 | TRBV11-2 | CASSLGASGTYEQYF | TGTGCCAGCAGCTTAGGGGCTAGCGGTACCTACGAGCAGTACTTC
- | TRBJ1-2 | 14 | - | TRBV4-3 | CASSQASGPYGYTF | TGCGCCAGCAGCCAAGCTTCGGGACCCTATGGCTACACCTTC
- | TRBJ1-1 | 14 | TRBD1 | TRBV6-6 | CASSYPIGQDEAFF | TGTGCCAGCAGTTACCCGATTGGACAGGATGAAGCTTTCTTT
- | TRBJ1-1 | 11 | - | TRBV29-1 | CSVGSRIEAFF | TGCAGCGTTGGAAGCAGGATTGAAGCTTTCTTT
- | TRBJ1-2 | 13 | - | TRBV30 | CASYRGSSYGYTF | TGTGCCTCCTATAGGGGATCCAGCTATGGCTACACCTTC
- | TRBJ1-5 | 17 | TRBD1 | TRBV27 | CASSPLTGTGEGQPQHF | TGTGCCAGCAGCCCCCTAACCGGGACAGGGGAAGGTCAGCCCCAGCATTTT
- | TRBJ2-1 | 15 | - | TRBV5-1 | CASSAGGGAYNEQFF | TGCGCCAGCAGCGCTGGAGGGGGCGCCTACAATGAGCAGTTCTTC
- | TRBJ2-1 | 14 | - | TRBV6-5 | CASSRLATYNEQFF | TGTGCCAGCAGCAGGCTCGCGACCTACAATGAGCAGTTCTTC
few | TRBJ2-1 | 13 | - | TRBV18 | CASSRGGADEQFF | TGTGCCAGCTCAAGAGGGGGGGCCGATGAGCAGTTCTTC
few | TRBJ1-4 | 14 | - | TRBV5-4 | CASSLGAVDEKLFF | TGTGCCAGCAGCTTGGGGGCGGTCGACGAAAAACTGTTTTTT
- | TRBJ2-1 | 15 | TRBD2 | TRBV7-2 | CASSLIAGGHNEQFF | TGTGCCAGCAGTTTAATAGCGGGGGGCCACAATGAGCAGTTCTTC
- | TRBJ1-5 | 15 | TRBD1 | TRBV19 | CASSREDRGIQPQHF | TGTGCCAGTAGTCGAGAGGACAGGGGAATCCAGCCCCAGCATTTT
- | TRBJ2-1 | 15 | - | TRBV27 | CASSFSGKGGNEQFF | TGTGCCAGCAGTTTTTCAGGGAAAGGAGGCAATGAGCAGTTCTTC
- | TRBJ2-5 | 13 | - | TRBV30 | CAWSVRLGETQYF | TGTGCCTGGAGTGTTAGGCTTGGGGAGACCCAGTACTTC
- | TRBJ1-4 | 16 | - | TRBV11-2 | CASSLGSRRGNEKLFF | TGTGCCAGCAGCTTAGGCTCGAGACGGGGAAATGAAAAACTGTTTTTT
- | TRBJ2-7 | 12 | - | TRBV5-1 | CASSSGRAEQYF | TGCGCCAGCAGCTCAGGACGGGCCGAGCAGTACTTC
- | TRBJ1-2 | 14 | - | TRBV5-1 | CASSADNRVDGYTF | TGCGCCAGCAGCGCAGATAACAGGGTAGACGGCTACACCTTC